One and the same sample provided the 13 T cell receptor beta chains below, sequenced in a study of T cells after yellow fever vaccination. Each CDR3 protein is one row after TCRdb ran MiXCR on the 5' RACE reads. Altogether approximately 300,000 distinct CDR3 sequences are present, around a tenth being singletons, with the ten largest covering 3% to 3.5%. The sample was CD4+ T cells sorted from PBMCs, taken 45 days after the yellow fever booster vaccination. Every receptor here comes from a man aged 18-30 years who received the YFV17D yellow fever vaccine.

The rearrangement uses TRBV7-8 and TRBJ1-2; maybe TRBD1 (5 bases). This CDR3 is built from 12 residues. The V end was cut by 8 bases, the J end by 8 bases, with 15 bases between. The germline CDR1 and CDR2 sequences are SGHVS and FQNEAQ. In DNA form, the CDR3 reads TGTGCCAGCGGCCGGGAGGGGCGAGGCTACACCTTC. It translates to CASGREGRGYTF.

The chain joins TRBV10-3 to TRBJ2-1; D is uncertain. The CDR3 runs to 13 residues. Trimming left V 3 bases short and J 8 bases short, with 11 bases between. Germline CDR1 is ENHRY and CDR2 is SYGVKD. The chain's CDR3 is CAISDPRVYEQFF. The CDR3 region has the DNA TGTGCCATCAGTGACCCTAGGGTCTATGAGCAGTTCTTC.

This clonotype was found a few times. The gene calls are TRBV5-1 and TRBJ2-3; D may be TRBD2 (7 bases). This CDR3 has 17 amino acids. Germline values: CDR1 SGHRS, CDR2 YFSETQ. Between the trimmed V and J ends, which lost 0 bases and 2 bases, there was a span of 16 bases. The chain's CDR3 is CASSLVRGPRPTDTQYF. CDR3 coding DNA: TGCGCCAGCAGCTTGGTGCGGGGGCCTCGCCCCACAGATACGCAGTATTTT.

At least ten counts were recorded for this clonotype. The chain recombines TRBV20-1 with TRBJ1-2; 7 bases fit TRBD1. Trimming removed 5 bases from V and 14 bases from J; junction bases left unmatched: 8. The CDR3 is 10 residues long. CDR1 and CDR2 from the germline V gene are DFQATT and SNEGSKA (reference sequence). CDR3 sequence reads: CSAERGRVTF. DNA of the CDR3: TGCAGTGCTGAAAGGGGGCGAGTAACCTTC.

This clonotype was picked up a small number of times. The chain couples TRBV5-1 to TRBJ1-5; possible D gene TRBD1, 5 bases. The V gene's germline CDR1 is SGHRS and CDR2 YFSETQ. CDR3 length equals 13 residues. Trimming cost V 0 bases and J 8 bases, with 9 bases left between them. CDR3 DNA sequence: TGCGCCAGCAGCTTGGGGGGCGGGGAGCCCCAGCATTTT. It specifies CASSLGGGEPQHF.

The sample holds a few counts of this clonotype. The chain carries TRBV18 and TRBJ2-4, with 7 bases identical to TRBD1. After removal of 4 bases from V and 16 bases from J, the junction contained 10 bases not matched to a gene. This CDR3 has 12 amino acids. The V gene's germline CDR1 is KGHSH and CDR2 LQKENI. CDR3 loop: CASSRDRVEIYF. CDR3 DNA: TGTGCCAGCTCACGAGACAGGGTTGAGATTTACTTC.

This clonotype appeared a few times. The V and J genes are TRBV2 and TRBJ2-3; D is unresolved. The CDR3 is 13 residues long. Germline-derived CDR1 and CDR2 are SNHLY and FYNNEI. Trimming shortened V by 10 bases and J by 5 bases, and 16 bases separated the two germline ends. The CDR3 bases are TGTGCCAACTCTCGGCCAGGCCTAGATACGCAGTATTTT. Translated, it gives CANSRPGLDTQYF.

This clonotype was detected only a few times. The chain uses TRBV20-1 and TRBJ2-7, with TRBD2 matching 11 bases. CDR3 size: 14 residues. With V trimmed by 2 bases and J by 3 bases, 3 bases remained unmatched. The germline V gene encodes CDR1 DFQATT and CDR2 SNEGSKA (reference sequence). CDR3 sequence reads: CSARTSGGRYEQYV. The CDR3 DNA follows: TGCAGTGCTAGAACTAGCGGGGGACGCTACGAGCAGTACGTC.

Only a few counts were recorded for this clonotype. The rearrangement joins TRBV7-2 to TRBJ1-5; D is undetermined. Trimming left V 1 base short and J 4 bases short, with 11 bases between. The germline gives CDR1 SGHTA, CDR2 FQGNSA. The CDR3 length is 15 residues. CDR3 sequence: CASSLDGRMNQPQHF. CDR3 sequence (DNA): TGTGCCAGCAGCTTAGACGGGAGGATGAATCAGCCCCAGCATTTT. The variable domain in full, completed from reference TRBV7-2 and TRBJ1-5, reads GAGVSQSPSNKVTEKGKDVELRCDPISGHTALYWYRQSLGQGLEFLIYFQGNSAPDKSGLPSDRFSAERTGGSVSTLTIQRTQQEDSAVYLCASSLDGRMNQPQHFGDGTRLSIL.

DNA for the CDR3: TGTGCCAGCACTAGGGCCGGGACAGGCTATGGCTACACCTTC. Translated: CASTRAGTGYGYTF. The genes are TRBV6-5 and TRBJ1-2; 8 positions agree with TRBD1. Germline CDR1 MNHEY, CDR2 SVGAGI. V was clipped by 7 bases and J by 4 bases; unmatched bases: 8. There are 14 residues in the CDR3.

The CDR3 DNA sequence: TGTGCCAGCAGCCCAAATTTGCAGGGCCCCTCTGAAGCTTTCTTT. It specifies CASSPNLQGPSEAFF. The chain combines TRBV3-1 with TRBJ1-1; D possibly corresponds to TRBD1 (5 bases). V lost 4 bases and J lost 6, with 18 bases in between. The CDR3 sequence is 15 residues long. Germline-derived CDR1 and CDR2 are LGHDT and YNNKEL (reference sequence).

This clonotype occurred a few times. The CDR3 region is CASNLRNGRGGYTF. Here the CDR3 DNA reads TGTGCCAGCAACCTTAGGAACGGGCGGGGAGGCTACACCTTC. The gene calls are TRBV7-2 and TRBJ1-2; D ambiguous. V dropped 7 bases and J dropped 8 bases, with 20 bases sitting between them. Germline V gene data show CDR1 as SGHTA and CDR2 as FQGNSA. The length of the CDR3 is 14 residues.

The chain combines TRBV21-1 with TRBJ2-2; TRBD1, the table's D call, was not compared with the DNA. TRBV21-1 is described as a pseudogene. CDR3 length: 16 residues. The CDR3 spells CASSSRTGGGIGELFF. CDR3 DNA: TGTGCCAGCAGCAGCCGGACAGGGGGCGGAATCGGGGAGCTGTTTTTT.